The 20 T cell receptor beta chains presented below share a single source sample, sequenced in a study of CD8+ T cells in alopecia areata. Reverse transcription of extracted RNA yielded cDNA, which provided the sequencing template. Method: immunoSEQ multiplex PCR; TCRdb's copy keeps in-frame clones and lacks some. The repertoire has 170,000 or so clones, more than 60% of them found once; the top ten carry around 1.6%. The source was CD4+ T cells sorted from blood, collected at week 0. Every receptor here comes from a human donor with alopecia areata.

V usage is TRBV12-5 and J usage is TRBJ2-2; D gene uncertain. The CDR3 extends over 12 amino acids. Trimming removed 0 bases from V and 8 bases from J, with 4 bases in between. Germline loops: CDR1 LGHNT, CDR2 FRNRAP. The CDR3 DNA sequence: TGTGCTAGTGGTTTGGTGTTTGGGGAGCTGTTTTTT. Translated, it gives CASGLVFGELFF.

The table lists this clone with a few counts. This chain joins TRBV9 and TRBJ2-3, with 13 bases aligning to TRBD2. The V gene end was trimmed by 4 bases and the J gene end by 0 bases; junction bases not matched to a gene: 8. CDR3 length equals 18 residues. CDR1 and CDR2 from the germline V gene are SGDLS and YYNGEE. The CDR3 sequence is CASSPRLAGGPSTDTQYF. DNA for the CDR3: TGTGCCAGCAGCCCCCGACTAGCGGGGGGTCCTAGCACAGATACGCAGTATTTT.

This clone was counted a single time. CDR3 region: CAWRRGLGAYGYTF. CDR3 nucleotides: TGTGCCTGGAGGAGGGGGCTGGGCGCCTATGGCTACACCTTC. The chain links TRBV30 to TRBJ1-2; TRBD1 matches 7 bases. The length of the CDR3 is 14 residues. Germline V lookup: CDR1 GTSNPN, CDR2 SVGIG (reference sequence). Trimming at V came to 3 bases and at J to 4 bases, leaving 8 bases not matched to a gene.

This clone was counted only a few times. The CDR3 sequence: CSVGGAHSSNEKLFF. CDR3 DNA sequence: TGCAGCGTCGGAGGGGCCCACTCCTCAAATGAAAAACTGTTTTTT. The chain is built from TRBV29-1 and TRBJ1-4, with TRBD1 as a possible D gene (5 bases). Germline V gene sequence: CDR1 SQVTM, CDR2 ANQGSEA. The CDR3 has 15 residues. V lost 6 bases to trimming and J lost 5 bases, with 19 bases between them.

This clone was recorded a few times. The chain is built from TRBV30 and TRBJ1-2; unclear D gene. With 0 bases removed from V and 8 bases from J, the gap between germline ends came to 16 bases. The CDR3 is 14 residues long. Germline assignment: CDR1 GTSNPN and CDR2 SVGIG (reference sequence). The CDR3 loop reads CAWSVKGFDKGYTF. Written as DNA, the CDR3 is TGTGCCTGGAGTGTTAAAGGGTTTGACAAGGGCTACACCTTC. Looking up the rest from reference TRBV30 and TRBJ1-2 gives the full variable domain: SQTIHQWPATLVQPVGSPLSLECTVEGTSNPNLYWYRQAAGRGLQLLFYSVGIGQISSEVPQNLSASRPQDRQFILSSKKLLLSDSGFYLCAWSVKGFDKGYTFGSGTRLTVV.

The chain is built from TRBV18 and TRBJ2-5, with D possibly being TRBD1 (6 bases). Germline V gene lookup returns CDR1 KGHSH and CDR2 LQKENI. This CDR3 is built from 17 residues. With 3 bases removed from V and 2 bases from J, the gap between germline ends came to 19 bases. For the CDR3, the DNA is TGTGCCAGCTCACCCGCATCTTTGACAGGATATCAAGAGACCCAGTACTTC. It codes for CASSPASLTGYQETQYF.

The V call is TRBV30, the J call TRBJ2-3, with D unclear. The V end lost 3 bases, the J end lost 1 base, and 11 bases lay between the germline ends. CDR3 length: 14 amino acids. The germline gives CDR1 GTSNPN, CDR2 SVGIG (reference sequence). The CDR3: CAWRIGWGTDTQYF. Here the CDR3 DNA reads TGTGCCTGGAGAATCGGCTGGGGCACAGATACGCAGTATTTT.

V is TRBV15 and J is TRBJ2-2; D unresolved. The CDR3 runs 14 residues. Germline assignment: CDR1 LNHNV and CDR2 YYDKDF (reference sequence). Trimming shortened V by 0 bases and J by 4 bases, and 6 bases separated the two germline ends. CDR3 nucleotides: TGTGCCACCAGCAGAGACGGTTTCACCGGGGAGCTGTTTTTT. This codes for CATSRDGFTGELFF.

This chain links TRBV11-2 with TRBJ1-2; maybe TRBD1 (5 bases). CDR3 length equals 11 residues. Germline assignment: CDR1 SGHAT and CDR2 FQNNGV. For the CDR3, the DNA is TGTGTTTCAGGGTCCAACTATGGCTACACCTTC. This gives the protein CVSGSNYGYTF.

This clone was found a few times. The V call is TRBV15, the J call TRBJ2-7; possibly TRBD2 for D (5 bases). CDR1 and CDR2 (germline): LNHNV, YYDKDF (reference sequence). There are 15 residues in the CDR3. V lost 0 bases, J lost 6 bases, and 15 bases lay in between. CDR3 DNA sequence: TGTGCCACCAGCAGAGATCGGGGTACCTGGAGCGAGCAGTACTTC. It encodes CATSRDRGTWSEQYF.

The chain recombines TRBV6-5 with TRBJ2-5; weak D call: TRBD2 (7 bases). This CDR3 contains 14 residues. Germline CDR1 reads MNHEY; CDR2 reads SVGAGI. The V gene lost 4 bases and the J gene lost 5 bases, with 14 bases spanning the gap. CDR3 sequence: CASSSPGGRETQYF. CDR3 sequence (DNA): TGTGCCAGCAGTTCACCGGGGGGCCGGGAGACCCAGTACTTC.

This clone showed up just once. V is TRBV4-2 and J is TRBJ1-2; D gene unclear. Germline values: CDR1 LGHNA, CDR2 YNFKEQ. Trimming removed 5 bases from V and 8 bases from J, with 12 bases in between. The CDR3 has 12 amino acids. The CDR3 nucleotides are TGTGCCAGCAGCGGGAGGGTCGGAGGCTACACCTTC. Translated: CASSGRVGGYTF.

This clone was observed a few times. CDR3 sequence (DNA): TGTGCCAGCAGTGTAGGACAGCCTGGTTCACCCCTCCACTTT. Amino acid sequence: CASSVGQPGSPLHF. The V call is TRBV2, the J call TRBJ1-6; the D gene is possibly TRBD1 (6 bases). The germline V and J ends were trimmed by 4 bases and 9 bases, with 13 bases remaining between them. The germline gives CDR1 SNHLY, CDR2 FYNNEI. CDR3 length equals 14 residues.

The V gene is TRBV2, the J gene TRBJ2-6, with a possible D match to TRBD1 (6 bases). CDR3 size: 15 residues. The V and J ends lost 7 bases and 2 bases respectively, with 12 bases between them. Germline V CDR1 and CDR2: SNHLY, FYNNEI. The CDR3: CASIKEGAGANVLTF. In nucleotides, the CDR3 is TGTGCCAGCATCAAAGAGGGGGCTGGGGCCAACGTCCTGACTTTC.

V usage is TRBV5-1 and J usage is TRBJ1-1; no clear D. The CDR3 is made up of 14 amino acids. V lost 4 bases, J lost 1 base, and 11 bases lay in between. Germline V CDR1 and CDR2: SGHRS, YFSETQ. The CDR3 is CASSRAQENTEAFF. For the CDR3, the DNA is TGCGCCAGCAGCCGCGCCCAGGAGAACACTGAAGCTTTCTTT.

This sequence joins TRBV6-6 and TRBJ2-2; D not certain. The CDR3 totals 14 residues. V dropped 3 bases and J dropped 3 bases, with 8 bases sitting between them. Germline CDR1 reads MNHNY; CDR2 reads SVGAGI (reference sequence). The CDR3 DNA sequence: TGTGCCAGCAGTTATCTGGCAGACACCGGGGAGCTGTTTTTT. Translation gives CASSYLADTGELFF.

The chain couples TRBV6-5 to TRBJ1-2; possibly TRBD1 for D (5 bases). V was shortened by 8 bases and J by 2 bases, with 12 bases between the two germline ends. This CDR3 is 13 amino acids long. Germline V CDR1 and CDR2: MNHEY, SVGAGI. CDR3 residues: CASCRDGNYGYTF. The CDR3 region has the DNA TGTGCCAGCTGCCGGGACGGAAACTATGGCTACACCTTC.

V gene TRBV29-1 combines with J gene TRBJ2-5; 11 bases are a match to TRBD2. V lost 5 bases, J lost 3 bases, and 5 bases stayed unmatched. The CDR3 runs to 14 residues. CDR1 and CDR2 from the germline V gene are SQVTM and ANQGSEA. CDR3 nucleotide sequence: TGCAGCGTTCGTCGGGGACTAGCGGAAGAGACCCAGTACTTC. Its protein is CSVRRGLAEETQYF.

V and J are TRBV30 and TRBJ1-2, with 8 bases lining up with TRBD1. This CDR3 has 15 amino acids. CDR1 is GTSNPN and CDR2 is SVGIG in the germline V gene (reference sequence). Trimming removed 1 base from V and 6 bases from J; junction bases left unmatched: 10. CDR3 nucleotides: TGTGCCTGGAGTGCCCAATTGACAGGGGAGGATGGCTACACCTTC. It yields the protein CAWSAQLTGEDGYTF.

This rearrangement joins TRBV2 to TRBJ1-4; a possible D gene is TRBD1 (6 bases). CDR3 size: 14 residues. Trimming took off 3 bases at V and 8 bases at J, with 13 bases between the two ends. Germline V gives CDR1 SNHLY, CDR2 FYNNEI. The CDR3 DNA is TGTGCCAGCAGTGAGACAGGTGTAAGCGAAAAACTGTTTTTT. It translates to CASSETGVSEKLFF.